A single sample is the source of the 18 T cell receptor beta chains below, sequenced in a study of blood T cells in healthy people across ages. PCR was performed a second time for roughly 7 to 12 cycles using a sample-barcoded 5' primer and a J-beta primer mix. A single record per CDR3 protein comes from TCRdb applying MiXCR to the 5' RACE reads. This sample has under 850,000 distinct CDR3 sequences, with around 34% found just once. Material: blood. Receptors were obtained from a young man in good health.

A remark on this clonotype: A read error may produce the germline difference seen at one junction end. The V and J genes are TRBV29-1 and TRBJ2-5; 10 bases match TRBD2. CDR1 is SQVTM, CDR2 ANQGSEA, per germline. This CDR3 is built from 13 residues. The CDR3 here is CGVERGGPETQYF. The CDR3 DNA reads as TGCGGCGTTGAGCGGGGGGGGCCAGAGACCCAGTACTTC.

There are a few counts of this clonotype. The V gene is TRBV5-1, the J gene TRBJ2-2; D remains ambiguous. The CDR3 covers 15 residues. The V gene lost 3 bases and the J gene lost 1 base, with 10 bases spanning the gap. Germline assignment: CDR1 SGHRS and CDR2 YFSETQ. DNA for the CDR3: TGCGCCAGCAGCTCGCCCTCAGGGAACACCGGGGAGCTGTTTTTT. Amino acids: CASSSPSGNTGELFF.

The chain couples TRBV6-1 to TRBJ2-4, with D possibly called TRBD1 or TRBD2 (5 bases each). The CDR3 is 17 residues long. Germline values: CDR1 MNHNS, CDR2 SASEGT. The germline V and J ends were trimmed by 6 bases and 0 bases, with 18 bases remaining between them. CDR3 residues: CASRSSPMGEAKNIQYF. In nucleotides, the CDR3 is TGTGCCAGCAGAAGTTCCCCCATGGGGGAAGCCAAAAACATTCAGTACTTC.

This clonotype has a handful of counts. The chain recombines TRBV12-3 or TRBV12-4 with TRBJ1-4; tentatively, D is TRBD1 (6 bases). With 8 bases removed from V and 6 bases from J, the gap between germline ends came to 10 bases. This CDR3 has 12 residues. The CDR3 bases are TGTGCCAGCGGGGGCGATGATGAAAAACTGTTTTTT. Translated: CASGGDDEKLFF.

For this clonotype: The DNA is omitted, as the CDR3 cannot be located on it reliably, and the CDR3 follows TCRdb's listing. This sequence joins TRBV21-1 and TRBJ1-2; the table's D call, TRBD1, has no DNA check behind it. TRBV21-1 is a documented pseudogene. With termini counted, the CDR3 has 14 amino acids. This CDR3 is CASSLYRGLYGCTF.

This clonotype was seen a handful of times. This sequence joins TRBV20-1 and TRBJ2-5; D is undetermined. Germline CDR1 reads DFQATT; CDR2 reads SNEGSKA (reference sequence). V was pared by 1 base and J by 1 base, with 7 bases between. This CDR3 is built from 13 residues. CDR3 amino acids: CSARVSGQETQYF. CDR3 sequence (DNA): TGCAGTGCTAGAGTCTCCGGCCAAGAGACCCAGTACTTC.

Turning to this clonotype: A much larger clone lies a single base off, so this may be a read error. The chain carries TRBV7-2 and TRBJ2-7, with 8 bases identical to TRBD1. The CDR3 loop spans 17 amino acids. The germline CDR1 and CDR2 sequences are SGHTA and FQGNSA. J gave up 3 bases and V 5 bases, and 15 bases lay outside the gene matches. The CDR3: CASSPQTGDALGYEQYF. CDR3 in DNA: TGTGCCAGCAGCCCCCAGACAGGGGACGCCCTAGGCTACGAGCAGTACTTC.

J is TRBJ2-1 and V is TRBV2; D perhaps matches TRBD2 (6 bases). The CDR3 runs 14 residues. Germline CDR1 SNHLY, CDR2 FYNNEI. V was cut by 5 bases and J by 4 bases, with 12 bases left in between. CDR3 region: CASSQIAEYNEQFF. The CDR3 region has the DNA TGTGCCAGCAGTCAAATAGCGGAGTACAATGAGCAGTTCTTC.

V gene TRBV5-1 combines with J gene TRBJ2-1; 7 positions match TRBD1. Trimming took 4 bases from V and 7 from J; bases not matched to a gene: 11. CDR1 and CDR2 from the germline V gene are SGHRS and YFSETQ. The CDR3 is 15 amino acids. The CDR3 DNA follows: TGCGCCAGCAGCCCGCTTACGAGGGGGCAAAATGAGCAGTTCTTC. This codes for CASSPLTRGQNEQFF. Full variable domain (missing parts from reference TRBV5-1 and TRBJ2-1): KAGVTQTPRYLIKTRGQQVTLSCSPISGHRSVSWYQQTPGQGLQFLFEYFSETQRNKGNFPGRFSGRQFSNSRSEMNVSTLELGDSALYLCASSPLTRGQNEQFFGPGTRLTVL.

This rearrangement joins TRBV15 to TRBJ1-5; possible D gene TRBD1, 5 bases. V was trimmed by 0 bases and J by 7 bases, leaving 13 bases between them. CDR1 is LNHNV and CDR2 is YYDKDF in the germline V gene (reference sequence). CDR3 length: 15 amino acids. This CDR3 reads CATSRDLGVSQPQHF. In DNA form, the CDR3 reads TGTGCCACCAGCAGAGATCTGGGGGTTAGCCAGCCCCAGCATTTT.

CDR3 residues: CSSVRVDYGYTF. In DNA form, the CDR3 reads TGCAGCAGCGTCAGGGTCGACTATGGCTACACCTTC. This chain links TRBV29-1 with TRBJ1-2, with TRBD1 as a possible D gene (5 bases). The CDR3 has 12 residues. Germline values: CDR1 SQVTM, CDR2 ANQGSEA. The V gene lost 8 bases and the J gene lost 3 bases, with 13 bases spanning the gap. The full variable domain, in which reference TRBV29-1 and TRBJ1-2 provide the parts outside the CDR3, is SAVISQKPSRDICQRGTSLTIQCQVDSQVTMMFWYRQQPGQSLTLIATANQGSEATYESGFVIDKFPISRPNLTFSTLTVSNMSPEDSSIYLCSSVRVDYGYTFGSGTRLTVV.

The table lists this clonotype with a few counts. The V and J genes are TRBV12-3 or TRBV12-4 and TRBJ1-2; a possible D gene is TRBD1 (6 bases). With 2 bases removed from V and 7 bases from J, the gap between germline ends came to 11 bases. The CDR3 is 13 residues long. The CDR3 nucleotides are TGTGCCAGCAGTTTAAACAGCAGGGGTGGCTACACCTTC. It is translated as CASSLNSRGGYTF.

The J gene is TRBJ2-7, the V gene TRBV10-3; D unresolved. CDR1 ENHRY and CDR2 SYGVKD come from the germline V gene. The CDR3 is 14 residues long. The V end lost 6 bases, the J end lost 5 bases, and 17 bases lay between the germline ends. The CDR3 reads CAISPVVPPDEQYF. The DNA of the CDR3 is TGTGCCATCAGCCCTGTAGTCCCTCCCGACGAGCAGTACTTC.

This clonotype was picked up a small number of times. The CDR3 loop is CASSWVVGGELFF. The CDR3, as DNA: TGCGCCAGCAGCTGGGTGGTCGGCGGGGAGCTGTTTTTT. The chain combines TRBV4-3 with TRBJ2-2; D call uncertain. Deletions cut 5 bases from V and 7 bases from J, with 11 bases between. This CDR3 spans 13 amino acids. The germline CDR1 and CDR2 sequences are LGHNA and YSLEER.

A word on this clonotype: A read error may explain this, as a much larger clone is one base away. This chain joins TRBV29-1 and TRBJ2-7, with unresolved D. CDR3 size: 13 residues. CDR1 and CDR2 from the germline V gene are SQVTM and ANQGSEA. Trimming took 1 base from V and 3 from J, leaving 10 bases between them. CDR3 in amino acids: CSVEVSRNYEQYF. CDR3 bases: TGCAGCGTTGAAGTCTCAAGAAACTACGAGCAGTACTTC.

The chain uses TRBV28 and TRBJ2-7, with 11 bases identical to TRBD2. The germline gives CDR1 MDHEN, CDR2 SYDVKM. The trim removed 6 bases at V and 4 bases at J, leaving 14 bases unmatched. This CDR3 has 17 residues. The CDR3 DNA follows: TGTGCCAGCAGCCCTCTTCTGGCTAGCGGGGGGCTTTACGAGCAGTACTTC. It is translated as CASSPLLASGGLYEQYF.

This clonotype turned up a few times. The chain combines TRBV20-1 with TRBJ1-2; D call uncertain. Germline CDR1 is DFQATT and CDR2 is SNEGSKA (reference sequence). Trimming left V 1 base short and J 8 bases short, with 14 bases between. This CDR3 is built from 13 residues. CDR3 nucleotide sequence: TGCAGTGCTAGAGTCGGCAGCGGTCGAGGCTACACCTTC. Protein sequence: CSARVGSGRGYTF.

This clonotype was seen a handful of times. The rearrangement joins TRBV29-1 to TRBJ1-1; D is perhaps TRBD1 (5 bases). This CDR3 spans 14 amino acids. Germline V gene sequence: CDR1 SQVTM, CDR2 ANQGSEA. The V gene lost 3 bases and the J gene lost 0 bases, with 11 bases spanning the gap. CDR3 protein: CSVEGRLMNTEAFF. The CDR3 region has the DNA TGCAGCGTTGAGGGGCGGCTCATGAACACTGAAGCTTTCTTT.